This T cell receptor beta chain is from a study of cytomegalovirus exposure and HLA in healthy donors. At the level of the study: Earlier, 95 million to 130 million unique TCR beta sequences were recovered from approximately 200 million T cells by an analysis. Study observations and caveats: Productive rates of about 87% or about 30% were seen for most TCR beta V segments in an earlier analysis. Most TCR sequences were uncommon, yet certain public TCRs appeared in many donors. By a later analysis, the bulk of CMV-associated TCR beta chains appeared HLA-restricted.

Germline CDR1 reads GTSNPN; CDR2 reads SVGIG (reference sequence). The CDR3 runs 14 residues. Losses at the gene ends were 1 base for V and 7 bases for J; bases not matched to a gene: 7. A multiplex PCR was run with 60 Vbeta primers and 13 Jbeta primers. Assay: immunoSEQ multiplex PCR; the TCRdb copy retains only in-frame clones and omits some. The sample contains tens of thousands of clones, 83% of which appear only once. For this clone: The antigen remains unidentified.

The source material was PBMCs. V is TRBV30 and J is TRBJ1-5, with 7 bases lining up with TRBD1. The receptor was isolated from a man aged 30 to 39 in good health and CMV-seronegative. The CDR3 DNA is TGTGCCTGGAGTGCAGGAGGGGGCTGGCAGCCCCAGCATTTT. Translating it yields CAWSAGGGWQPQHF.